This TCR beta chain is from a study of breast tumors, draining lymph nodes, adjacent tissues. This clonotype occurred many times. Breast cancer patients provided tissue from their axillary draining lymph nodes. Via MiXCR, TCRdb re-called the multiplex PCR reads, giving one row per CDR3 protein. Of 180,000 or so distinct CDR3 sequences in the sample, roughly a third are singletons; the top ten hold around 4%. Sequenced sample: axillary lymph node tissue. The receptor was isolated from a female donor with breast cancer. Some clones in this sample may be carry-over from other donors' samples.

CDR3 loop: CASSVGTDNTGELFF. The CDR3 DNA follows: TGTGCCAGCAGCGTCGGGACAGACAACACCGGGGAGCTGTTTTTT. The gene calls are TRBV7-6 and TRBJ2-2, with 7 bases lining up with TRBD1. Trimming at V came to 5 bases and at J to 2 bases, leaving 5 bases not matched to a gene. The CDR3 length is 15 residues. The germline V gene has CDR1 SGHVS and CDR2 FNYEAQ.